Below, 14 T cell receptor beta chains from the same sample are listed, as sequenced in a study of identical twins. MiXCR, run by TCRdb on the 5' RACE reads, gives a single entry per CDR3 protein. The table includes about 520,000 distinct CDR3 sequences, 22% detected once. The same sample was also studied in work on T cells expressing NK-cell markers.

Sequencing was done on a sample of CD4+ T cells sorted from blood. The source is a woman in her late teens or twenties in good health.

This clonotype was detected only a few times. The rearrangement uses TRBV12-3 or TRBV12-4 and TRBJ2-7; D unclear. Trimming stripped 2 bases from V and 5 bases from J, with 10 bases between. There are 13 residues in the CDR3. Here the CDR3 DNA reads TGTGCCAGCAGTTTACTGCGAGGCAACGAGCAGTACTTC. Translating it yields CASSLLRGNEQYF.

This sequence joins TRBV6-5 and TRBJ2-2, with 8 bases that match TRBD1. Per germline, CDR1 MNHEY and CDR2 SVGAGI. With 4 bases clipped from V and 6 bases from J, the junction kept 13 bases outside the gene matches. The CDR3 has 17 amino acids. The CDR3 nucleotides are TGTGCCAGCAGTTTGACAGGGGTGGAGTTAAGTCCCGGGGAGCTGTTTTTT. It encodes CASSLTGVELSPGELFF.

The table lists this clonotype with a count of one. The chain is built from TRBV24-1 and TRBJ2-1; 8 bases are shared with TRBD2. The CDR3 runs 18 residues. Looked up from germline, CDR1 is KGHDR and CDR2 is SFDVKD. V was clipped by 4 bases and J by 0 bases; unmatched bases: 10. This CDR3 is CATSDSPGRGGSYNEQFF. CDR3 in DNA: TGTGCCACCAGTGACTCCCCCGGGAGGGGGGGCTCCTACAATGAGCAGTTCTTC.

V usage is TRBV12-3 or TRBV12-4 and J usage is TRBJ2-2, with D perhaps given as TRBD1 or TRBD2 (5 bases each). CDR3 size: 15 residues. V lost 7 bases and J 3 bases, leaving 15 bases between the germline ends. As DNA, the CDR3 is TGTGCCAGCATGGCTTCCGGGACCCACACCGGGGAGCTGTTTTTT. Amino acids: CASMASGTHTGELFF.

Here the CDR3 reads CASSWDAGNTIYF. In nucleotides, the CDR3 is TGTGCCAGCAGCTGGGACGCAGGAAACACCATATATTTT. This chain uses TRBV12-3 or TRBV12-4 with TRBJ1-3; weak D call: TRBD1 (5 bases). The CDR3 is 13 amino acids. V shed 6 bases and J shed 4 bases, with 10 bases lying between them.

A few counts support this clonotype. The gene calls are TRBV28 and TRBJ2-1; 8 nucleotides align to TRBD1. This CDR3 comprises 15 residues. Per germline, CDR1 MDHEN and CDR2 SYDVKM. V lost 6 bases and J lost 4; bases outside the gene matches: 8. The CDR3 coding sequence is TGTGCCAGCAGAAAAACAGGGGGTTTTTACAATGAGCAGTTCTTC. It is translated as CASRKTGGFYNEQFF.

The sample holds many counts of this clonotype. The chain joins TRBV7-9 to TRBJ2-5; 7 bases match TRBD2. Germline CDR1 SEHNR, CDR2 FQNEAQ (reference sequence). Germline trimming cut 6 bases from V and 5 bases from J; bases unmatched to any gene: 12. This CDR3 spans 15 amino acids. CDR3 sequence (DNA): TGTGCCAGCAGTCACTCCGGGGGGAGCTGGGAGACCCAGTACTTC. This gives the protein CASSHSGGSWETQYF.

The sample holds a few counts of this clonotype. The J gene is TRBJ2-7, the V gene TRBV5-1; D might be TRBD1 (5 bases). V lost 2 bases and J lost 2, with 11 bases in between. Per germline, CDR1 SGHRS and CDR2 YFSETQ. This CDR3 is built from 14 residues. The CDR3 DNA sequence: TGCGCCAGCAGCTTCGACAGCCTAACCTACGAGCAGTACTTC. It specifies CASSFDSLTYEQYF.

In this sample, this clonotype turned up a few times. This chain joins TRBV20-1 and TRBJ2-2; the D gene is possibly TRBD1 (5 bases). This CDR3 comprises 16 residues. The V gene lost 0 bases and the J gene lost 6 bases, with 17 bases spanning the gap. Germline CDR1 reads DFQATT; CDR2 reads SNEGSKA (reference sequence). In DNA, the CDR3 is TGCAGTGCTAGAGAGGTGATAAAGGGGCCGGCCGGGGAGCTGTTTTTT. The encoded protein is CSAREVIKGPAGELFF.

V and J are TRBV4-3 and TRBJ2-4; D might be TRBD1 (6 bases). Per germline, CDR1 LGHNA and CDR2 YSLEER. Trimming stripped 1 base from V and 1 base from J, with 8 bases between. The CDR3 loop spans 15 amino acids. CDR3 sequence: CASSQVRGAKNIQYF. CDR3 nucleotides: TGCGCCAGCAGCCAAGTGAGGGGGGCCAAAAACATTCAGTACTTC.

The V gene is TRBV7-7, the J gene TRBJ2-1; D gene uncertain. V lost 3 bases to trimming and J lost 5 bases, with 8 bases between them. The length of the CDR3 is 13 residues. Per germline, CDR1 SSHAT and CDR2 FNYEAQ (reference sequence). CDR3: CASSFSVNNEQFF. In nucleotides, the CDR3 is TGTGCCAGCAGCTTCTCAGTAAACAATGAGCAGTTCTTC. The full variable domain, rest sourced from reference TRBV7-7 and TRBJ2-1, is GAGVSQSPRYKVTKRGQDVTLRCDPISSHATLYWYQQALGQGPEFLTYFNYEAQPDKSGLPSDRFSAERPEGSISTLTIQRTEQRDSAMYRCASSFSVNNEQFFGPGTRLTVL.

The J gene is TRBJ1-2, the V gene TRBV12-3 or TRBV12-4; D possibly corresponds to TRBD1 (5 bases). Between the trimmed V and J ends, which lost 2 bases and 5 bases, there was a span of 9 bases. The CDR3 totals 13 residues. CDR3 sequence reads: CASSLIGGYGYTF. The CDR3, as DNA: TGTGCCAGCAGTTTAATCGGGGGGTATGGCTACACCTTC.

The genes are TRBV7-9 and TRBJ2-5; 7 bases match TRBD2. V was clipped by 8 bases and J by 5 bases; unmatched bases: 14. This CDR3 spans 15 amino acids. Germline lookup yields CDR1 SEHNR and CDR2 FQNEAQ (reference sequence). The CDR3 DNA reads TGTGCCAGCTCCCTGGCCAGCGGGGTAGTGGAGACCCAGTACTTC. This sequence encodes CASSLASGVVETQYF.

This clonotype has a handful of counts. V gene TRBV7-6 combines with J gene TRBJ2-2, with D perhaps TRBD2 (5 bases). The germline CDR1 and CDR2 sequences are SGHVS and FNYEAQ. Between the trimmed V and J ends, which lost 3 bases and 6 bases, there was a span of 14 bases. This CDR3 has 15 residues. In DNA, the CDR3 is TGTGCCAGCAGCTTTCTACGAGGGCTGGCCGGGGAGCTGTTTTTT. Translated, it gives CASSFLRGLAGELFF.